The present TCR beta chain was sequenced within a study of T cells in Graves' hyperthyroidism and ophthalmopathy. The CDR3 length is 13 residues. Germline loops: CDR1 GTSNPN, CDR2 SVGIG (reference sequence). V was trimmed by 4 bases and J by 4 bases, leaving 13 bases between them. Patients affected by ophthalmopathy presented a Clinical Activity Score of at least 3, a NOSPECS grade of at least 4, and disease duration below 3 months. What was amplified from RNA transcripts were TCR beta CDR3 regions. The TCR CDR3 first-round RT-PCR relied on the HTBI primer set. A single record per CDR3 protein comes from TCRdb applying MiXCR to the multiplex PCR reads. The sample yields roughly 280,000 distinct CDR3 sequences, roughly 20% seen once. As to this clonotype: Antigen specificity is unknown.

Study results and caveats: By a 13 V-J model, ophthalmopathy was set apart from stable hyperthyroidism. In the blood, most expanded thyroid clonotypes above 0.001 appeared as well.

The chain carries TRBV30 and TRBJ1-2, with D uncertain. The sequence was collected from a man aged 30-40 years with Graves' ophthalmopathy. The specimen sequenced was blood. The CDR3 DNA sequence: TGTGCCTGGACCCCGGACGGATTCTATGGCTACACCTTC. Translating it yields CAWTPDGFYGYTF. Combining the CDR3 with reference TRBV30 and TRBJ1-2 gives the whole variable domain SQTIHQWPATLVQPVGSPLSLECTVEGTSNPNLYWYRQAAGRGLQLLFYSVGIGQISSEVPQNLSASRPQDRQFILSSKKLLLSDSGFYLCAWTPDGFYGYTFGSGTRLTVV.